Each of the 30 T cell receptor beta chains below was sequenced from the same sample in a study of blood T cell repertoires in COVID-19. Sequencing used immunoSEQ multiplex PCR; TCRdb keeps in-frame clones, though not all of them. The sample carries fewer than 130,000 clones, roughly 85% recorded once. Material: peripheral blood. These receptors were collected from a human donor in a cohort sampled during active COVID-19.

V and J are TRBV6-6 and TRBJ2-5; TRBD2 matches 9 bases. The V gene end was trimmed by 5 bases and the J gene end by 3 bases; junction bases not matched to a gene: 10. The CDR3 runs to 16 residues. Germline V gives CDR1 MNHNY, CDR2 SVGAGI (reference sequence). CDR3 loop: CASSPRGAGGEETQYF. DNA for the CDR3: TGTGCCAGCAGTCCCCGCGGGGCGGGGGGGGAAGAGACCCAGTACTTC.

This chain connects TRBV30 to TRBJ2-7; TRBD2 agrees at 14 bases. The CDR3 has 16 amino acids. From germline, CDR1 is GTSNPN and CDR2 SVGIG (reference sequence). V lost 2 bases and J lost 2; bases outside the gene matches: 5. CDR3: CAWSRGTSGGAYEQYF. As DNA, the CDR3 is TGTGCCTGGAGTCGCGGGACTAGCGGGGGAGCCTACGAGCAGTACTTC.

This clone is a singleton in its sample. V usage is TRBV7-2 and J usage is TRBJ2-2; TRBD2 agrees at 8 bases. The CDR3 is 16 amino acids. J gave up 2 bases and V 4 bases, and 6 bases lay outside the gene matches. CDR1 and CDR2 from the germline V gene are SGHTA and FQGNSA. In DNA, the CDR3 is TGTGCCAGCAGCTCCGCCGGGACTAGAAACACCGGGGAGCTGTTTTTT. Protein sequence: CASSSAGTRNTGELFF.

As DNA, the CDR3 is TGTGCCAGCAGTATGGGACTAGCGGGCTACAATGAGCAGTTCTTC. Its protein product is CASSMGLAGYNEQFF. The V and J genes are TRBV6-4 and TRBJ2-1, with 12 positions matching TRBD2. CDR3 length equals 15 residues. Germline-derived CDR1 and CDR2 are MRHNA and SNTAGT. Germline trimming cut 5 bases from V and 3 bases from J; bases unmatched to any gene: 2.

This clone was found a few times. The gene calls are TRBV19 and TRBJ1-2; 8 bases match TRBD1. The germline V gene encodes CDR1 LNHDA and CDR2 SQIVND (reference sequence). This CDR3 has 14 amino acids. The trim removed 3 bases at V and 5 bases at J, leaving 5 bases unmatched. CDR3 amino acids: CASSIGQGYYGYTF. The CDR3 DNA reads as TGTGCCAGTAGTATCGGACAGGGTTATTATGGCTACACCTTC.

In nucleotides, the CDR3 is TGTGCCAGCAGTTACTCGTACGGTAGCAATCAGCCCCAGCATTTT. It translates to CASSYSYGSNQPQHF. The V gene is TRBV6-5, the J gene TRBJ1-5, with D uncertain. The germline V and J ends were trimmed by 0 bases and 0 bases, with 6 bases remaining between them. This CDR3 comprises 15 residues. Germline V gives CDR1 MNHEY, CDR2 SVGAGI.

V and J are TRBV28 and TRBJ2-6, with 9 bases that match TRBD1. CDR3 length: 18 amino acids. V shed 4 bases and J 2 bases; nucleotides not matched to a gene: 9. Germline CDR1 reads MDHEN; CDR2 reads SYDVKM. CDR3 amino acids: CASSSSDNRGPGANVLTF. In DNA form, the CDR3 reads TGTGCCAGCAGTTCATCCGATAACAGGGGGCCTGGGGCCAACGTCCTGACTTTC.

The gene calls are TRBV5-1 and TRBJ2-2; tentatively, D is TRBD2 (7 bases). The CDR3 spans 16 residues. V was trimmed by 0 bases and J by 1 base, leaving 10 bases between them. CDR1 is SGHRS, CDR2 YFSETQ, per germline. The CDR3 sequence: CASSLVGGRNTGELFF. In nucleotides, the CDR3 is TGCGCCAGCAGCTTGGTCGGGGGGCGGAACACCGGGGAGCTGTTTTTT. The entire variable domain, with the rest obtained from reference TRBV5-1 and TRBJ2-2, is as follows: KAGVTQTPRYLIKTRGQQVTLSCSPISGHRSVSWYQQTPGQGLQFLFEYFSETQRNKGNFPGRFSGRQFSNSRSEMNVSTLELGDSALYLCASSLVGGRNTGELFFGEGSRLTVL.

CDR3 protein: CASSLERAGDGTQYF. CDR3 in DNA: TGTGCCAGCAGCTTAGAACGAGCGGGGGACGGGACCCAGTACTTC. The V gene is TRBV7-9, the J gene TRBJ2-5; 8 nucleotides align to TRBD2. Germline V CDR1 and CDR2: SEHNR, FQNEAQ (reference sequence). The V gene end was trimmed by 1 base and the J gene end by 7 bases; junction bases not matched to a gene: 8. The length of the CDR3 is 15 residues.

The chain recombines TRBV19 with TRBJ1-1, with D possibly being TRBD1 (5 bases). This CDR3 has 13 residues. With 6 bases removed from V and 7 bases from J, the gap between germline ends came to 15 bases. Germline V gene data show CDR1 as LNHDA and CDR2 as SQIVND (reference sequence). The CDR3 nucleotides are TGTGCCAGTAGCCTGGGGGGGGACGGTGAAGCTTTCTTT. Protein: CASSLGGDGEAFF.

Here the CDR3 DNA reads TGTGCCAGCAGCTTAGTCCAGGATGAAGCTTTCTTT. The encoded protein is CASSLVQDEAFF. The chain links TRBV13 to TRBJ1-1; D ambiguous. V lost 1 base, J lost 7 bases, and 7 bases lay in between. Per germline, CDR1 PRHDT and CDR2 FYEKMQ (reference sequence). The CDR3 length is 12 residues. Variable domain in full (rest from reference TRBV13 and TRBJ1-1): AAGVIQSPRHLIKEKRETATLKCYPIPRHDTVYWYQQGPGQDPQFLISFYEKMQSDKGSIPDRFSAQQFSDYHSELNMSSLELGDSALYFCASSLVQDEAFFGQGTRLTVV.

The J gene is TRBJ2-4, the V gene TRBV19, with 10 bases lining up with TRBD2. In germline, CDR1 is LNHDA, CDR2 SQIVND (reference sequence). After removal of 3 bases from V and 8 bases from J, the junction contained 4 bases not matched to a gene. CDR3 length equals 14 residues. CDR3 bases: TGTGCCAGTAGTATCCCTAGCGGGGGATACATTCAGTACTTC. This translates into CASSIPSGGYIQYF.

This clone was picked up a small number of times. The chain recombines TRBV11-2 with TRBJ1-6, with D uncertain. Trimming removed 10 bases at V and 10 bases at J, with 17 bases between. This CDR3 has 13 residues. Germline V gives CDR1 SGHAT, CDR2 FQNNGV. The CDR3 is CATAVGVASPLHF. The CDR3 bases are TGTGCCACCGCGGTCGGGGTTGCGTCACCCCTCCACTTT.

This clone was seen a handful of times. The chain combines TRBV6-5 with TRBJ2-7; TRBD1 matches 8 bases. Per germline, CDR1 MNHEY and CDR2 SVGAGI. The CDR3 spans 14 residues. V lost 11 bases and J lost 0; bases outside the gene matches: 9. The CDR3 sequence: CASKIRGLSYEQYF. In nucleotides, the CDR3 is TGTGCCTCCAAGATCAGGGGGCTCTCCTACGAGCAGTACTTC.

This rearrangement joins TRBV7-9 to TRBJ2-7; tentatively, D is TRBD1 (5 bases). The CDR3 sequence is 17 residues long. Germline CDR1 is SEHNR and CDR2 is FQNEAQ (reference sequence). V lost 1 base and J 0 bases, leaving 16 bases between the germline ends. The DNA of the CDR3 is TGTGCCAGCAGCTTAGGGGTCTTCAGAGACAGCTCCTACGAGCAGTACTTC. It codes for CASSLGVFRDSSYEQYF. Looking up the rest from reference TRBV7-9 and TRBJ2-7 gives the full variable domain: DTGVSQNPRHKITKRGQNVTFRCDPISEHNRLYWYRQTLGQGPEFLTYFQNEAQLEKSRLLSDRFSAERPKGSFSTLEIQRTEQGDSAMYLCASSLGVFRDSSYEQYFGPGTRLTVT.

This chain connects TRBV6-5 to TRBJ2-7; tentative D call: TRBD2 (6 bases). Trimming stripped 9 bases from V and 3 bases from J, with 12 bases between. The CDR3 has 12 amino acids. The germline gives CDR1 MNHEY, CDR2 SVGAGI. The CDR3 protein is CASRGFRYEQYF. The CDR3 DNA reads TGTGCCAGTCGGGGGTTCCGCTACGAGCAGTACTTC.

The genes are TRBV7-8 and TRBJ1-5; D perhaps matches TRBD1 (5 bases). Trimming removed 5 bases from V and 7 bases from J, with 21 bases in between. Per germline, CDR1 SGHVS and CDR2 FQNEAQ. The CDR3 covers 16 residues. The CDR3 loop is CASSPLGQGDGQPQHF. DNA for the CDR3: TGTGCCAGCAGCCCCCTGGGGCAGGGCGACGGGCAGCCCCAGCATTTT.

The CDR3 coding sequence is TGTGCCACGGTACTCAACGAGAACACTGAAGCTTTCTTT. It specifies CATVLNENTEAFF. The rearrangement joins TRBV10-3 to TRBJ1-1; D call uncertain. CDR1 is ENHRY, CDR2 SYGVKD, per germline. The germline V and J ends were trimmed by 10 bases and 1 base, with 13 bases remaining between them. CDR3 length: 13 amino acids.

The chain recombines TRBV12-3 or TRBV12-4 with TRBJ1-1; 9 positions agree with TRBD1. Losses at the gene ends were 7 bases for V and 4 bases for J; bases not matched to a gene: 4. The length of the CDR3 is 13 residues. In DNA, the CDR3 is TGTGCCAGCATCGCGACAGGGGGCACTGAAGCTTTCTTT. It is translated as CASIATGGTEAFF.

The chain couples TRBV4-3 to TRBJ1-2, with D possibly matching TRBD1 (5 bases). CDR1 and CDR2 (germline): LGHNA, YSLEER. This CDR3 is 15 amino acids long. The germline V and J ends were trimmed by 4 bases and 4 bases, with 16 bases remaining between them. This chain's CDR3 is CASSPTAGVLYGYTF. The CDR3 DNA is TGCGCCAGCAGCCCTACTGCGGGGGTTCTCTATGGCTACACCTTC.

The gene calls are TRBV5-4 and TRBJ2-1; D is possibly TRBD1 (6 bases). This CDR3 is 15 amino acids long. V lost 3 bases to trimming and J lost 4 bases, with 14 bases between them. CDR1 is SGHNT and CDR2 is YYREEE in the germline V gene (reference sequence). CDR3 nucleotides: TGTGCCAGCAGCTCGGGACAAAGTGGGTACAATGAGCAGTTCTTC. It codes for CASSSGQSGYNEQFF.

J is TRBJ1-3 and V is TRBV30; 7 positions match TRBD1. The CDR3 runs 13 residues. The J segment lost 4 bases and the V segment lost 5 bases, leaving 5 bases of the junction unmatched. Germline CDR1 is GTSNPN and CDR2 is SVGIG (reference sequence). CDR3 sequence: CAWSRTGGNTIYF. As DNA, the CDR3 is TGTGCCTGGTCGCGGACAGGAGGAAACACCATATATTTT.

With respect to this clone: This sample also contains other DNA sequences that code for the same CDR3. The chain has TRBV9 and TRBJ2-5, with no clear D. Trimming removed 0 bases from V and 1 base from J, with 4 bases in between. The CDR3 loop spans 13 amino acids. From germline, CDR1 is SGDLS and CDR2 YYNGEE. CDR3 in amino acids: CASSVASQETQYF. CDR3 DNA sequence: TGTGCCAGCAGCGTAGCTAGCCAAGAGACCCAGTACTTC.

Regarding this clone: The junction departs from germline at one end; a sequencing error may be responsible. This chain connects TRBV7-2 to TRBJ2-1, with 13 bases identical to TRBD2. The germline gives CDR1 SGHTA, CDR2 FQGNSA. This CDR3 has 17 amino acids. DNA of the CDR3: TGTGCCAGCAGCTTAATTGGCGTTACTAGCGGGGGGGGTAGTAAGGTCTTC. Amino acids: CASSLIGVTSGGGSKVF.

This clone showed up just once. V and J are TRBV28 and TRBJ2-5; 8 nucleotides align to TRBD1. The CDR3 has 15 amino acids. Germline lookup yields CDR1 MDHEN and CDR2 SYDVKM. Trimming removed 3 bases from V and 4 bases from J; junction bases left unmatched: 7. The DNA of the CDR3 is TGTGCCAGCAGTTTCGACAGGGGCGCGCGAGAGACCCAGTACTTC. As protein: CASSFDRGARETQYF.

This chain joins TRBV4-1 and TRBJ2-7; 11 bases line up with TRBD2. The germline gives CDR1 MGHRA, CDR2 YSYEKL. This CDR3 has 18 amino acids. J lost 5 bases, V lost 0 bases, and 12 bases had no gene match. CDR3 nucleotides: TGCGCCAGCAGCCAAGATCCGGCACTAGCGGGAGAAGCCCACGAGCAGTACTTC. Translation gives CASSQDPALAGEAHEQYF.

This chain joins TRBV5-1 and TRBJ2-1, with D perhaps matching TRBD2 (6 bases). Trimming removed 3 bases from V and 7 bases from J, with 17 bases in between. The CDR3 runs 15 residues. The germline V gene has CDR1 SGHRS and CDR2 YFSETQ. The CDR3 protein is CASSSGLNSGNEQFF. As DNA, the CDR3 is TGCGCCAGCAGCTCAGGACTCAATAGCGGAAATGAGCAGTTCTTC.

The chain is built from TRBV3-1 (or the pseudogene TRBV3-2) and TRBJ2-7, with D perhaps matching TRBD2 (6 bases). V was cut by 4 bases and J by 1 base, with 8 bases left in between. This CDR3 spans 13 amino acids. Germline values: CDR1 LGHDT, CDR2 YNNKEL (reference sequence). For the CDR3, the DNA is TGTGCCAGCAGCCGGGGACTTTCCTACGAGCAGTACTTC. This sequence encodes CASSRGLSYEQYF.

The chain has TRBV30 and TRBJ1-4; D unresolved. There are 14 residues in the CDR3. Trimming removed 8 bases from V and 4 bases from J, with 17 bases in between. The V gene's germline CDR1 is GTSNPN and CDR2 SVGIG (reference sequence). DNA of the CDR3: TGTGCCAGTCCCGTGAGAGGGAATAATGAAAAACTGTTTTTT. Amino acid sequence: CASPVRGNNEKLFF. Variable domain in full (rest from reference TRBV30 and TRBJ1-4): SQTIHQWPATLVQPVGSPLSLECTVEGTSNPNLYWYRQAAGRGLQLLFYSVGIGQISSEVPQNLSASRPQDRQFILSSKKLLLSDSGFYLCASPVRGNNEKLFFGSGTQLSVL.

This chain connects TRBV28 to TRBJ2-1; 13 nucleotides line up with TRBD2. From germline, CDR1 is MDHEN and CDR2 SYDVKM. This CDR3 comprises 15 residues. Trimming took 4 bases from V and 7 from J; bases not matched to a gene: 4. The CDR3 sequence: CASSSGLAGRNEQFF. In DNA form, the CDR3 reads TGTGCCAGCAGTTCGGGACTAGCGGGGCGTAATGAGCAGTTCTTC.